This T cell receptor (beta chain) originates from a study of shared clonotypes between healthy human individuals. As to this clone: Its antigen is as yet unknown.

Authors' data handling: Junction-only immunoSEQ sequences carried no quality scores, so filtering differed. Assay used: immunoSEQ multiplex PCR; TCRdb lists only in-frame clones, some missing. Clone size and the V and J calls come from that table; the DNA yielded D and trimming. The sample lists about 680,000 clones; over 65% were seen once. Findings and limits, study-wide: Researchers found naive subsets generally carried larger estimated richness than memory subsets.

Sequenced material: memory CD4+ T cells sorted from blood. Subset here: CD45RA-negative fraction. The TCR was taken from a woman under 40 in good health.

In DNA form, the CDR3 reads TGTGCCTGGAGTCCACGCAGGGGAACCGGGGAGCTGTTTTTT. Amino acid sequence: CAWSPRRGTGELFF. The chain has TRBV30 and TRBJ2-2; D perhaps matches TRBD1 (6 bases). The CDR3 has 14 residues. Trimming shortened V by 2 bases and J by 5 bases, and 12 bases separated the two germline ends. Looked up from germline, CDR1 is GTSNPN and CDR2 is SVGIG (reference sequence).